What follows are 24 T cell receptor beta chains derived from one specimen sequenced in a study of cytomegalovirus exposure and HLA in healthy donors. The primer mix had 60 Vbeta and 13 Jbeta primers. Here immunoSEQ multiplex PCR was the method, and the copy in TCRdb shows in-frame clones only, minus some. The data hold about 140,000 clones, with roughly three fifths observed a single time. Sequenced material: PBMCs. Receptor source: a male donor in good health and CMV-seronegative.

CDR3 DNA sequence: TGTGCCAGCAGCCTGGGGACTAGCCCAGATACGCAGTATTTT. This sequence encodes CASSLGTSPDTQYF. This chain links TRBV7-3 with TRBJ2-3; TRBD2 agrees at 9 bases. Looked up from germline, CDR1 is SGHTA and CDR2 is FQGTGA. The CDR3 length is 14 residues. V lost 5 bases, J lost 4 bases, and 4 bases stayed unmatched.

The count of this clone is one. CDR3 coding DNA: TGTGCCAGCAGCTTAGATCGGGGTAGCGGGGGATATACGCAGTATTTT. Protein sequence: CASSLDRGSGGYTQYF. The chain is built from TRBV11-2 and TRBJ2-3, with TRBD2 matching 9 bases. Germline V gene sequence: CDR1 SGHAT, CDR2 FQNNGV. V was pared by 0 bases and J by 7 bases, with 8 bases of the junction left unmatched. This CDR3 is 16 amino acids long.

The V and J genes are TRBV7-2 and TRBJ1-2; no firm D call. Deletions cut 2 bases from V and 1 base from J, with 2 bases between. CDR1 is SGHTA and CDR2 is FQGNSA in the germline V gene. The CDR3 is made up of 12 amino acids. The CDR3 spells CASSLRNYGYTF. The DNA of the CDR3 is TGTGCCAGCAGCTTACGTAACTATGGCTACACCTTC.

The chain couples TRBV19 to TRBJ2-3; 7 nucleotides agree with TRBD1. J was trimmed by 1 base and V by 5 bases; bases with no gene match: 3. The CDR3 runs 14 residues. The germline CDR1 and CDR2 sequences are LNHDA and SQIVND (reference sequence). CDR3 protein: CASSFQGGTDTQYF. The CDR3, as DNA: TGTGCCAGTAGTTTCCAGGGGGGCACAGATACGCAGTATTTT.

V and J are TRBV28 and TRBJ1-5; D is ambiguous. From germline, CDR1 is MDHEN and CDR2 SYDVKM. The CDR3 covers 12 residues. With 6 bases removed from V and 5 bases from J, the gap between germline ends came to 8 bases. In DNA, the CDR3 is TGTGCCAGCAGCATTCCCCATCAGCCCCAGCATTTT. This sequence encodes CASSIPHQPQHF. The full variable domain, rest sourced from reference TRBV28 and TRBJ1-5, is DVKVTQSSRYLVKRTGEKVFLECVQDMDHENMFWYRQDPGLGLRLIYFSYDVKMKEKGDIPEGYSVSREKKERFSLILESASTNQTSMYLCASSIPHQPQHFGDGTRLSIL.

The V and J genes are TRBV7-2 and TRBJ1-6, with D possibly matching TRBD1 (5 bases). The ends were cut back, 5 bases at V and 10 bases at J, with 15 bases in the middle. Germline CDR1 reads SGHTA; CDR2 reads FQGNSA. This CDR3 has 14 amino acids. CDR3 DNA: TGTGCCAGCAGCCCGGAGAGGGGAGGATCACCCCTCCACTTT. This translates into CASSPERGGSPLHF.

With regard to this clone: A junction end diverges from the germline sequence, so it may reflect a read error. CDR3 in DNA: TGTGCTAGCAGCGCCGGACAGGGGTGGGAGACCCAGTACTTC. Its translation: CASSAGQGWETQYF. The chain combines TRBV7-7 with TRBJ2-5; 9 nucleotides align to TRBD1. The CDR3 runs 14 residues. Germline loops: CDR1 SSHAT, CDR2 FNYEAQ (reference sequence).

This clone was recorded a few times. V and J are TRBV15 and TRBJ1-2; 7 positions agree with TRBD1. V lost 3 bases to trimming and J lost 4 bases; unmatched junction nucleotides: 5. Germline V CDR1 and CDR2: LNHNV, YYDKDF (reference sequence). CDR3 length equals 14 residues. The CDR3 is CATSRAGTAYGYTF. The DNA of the CDR3 is TGTGCCACCAGCAGGGCAGGGACAGCCTATGGCTACACCTTC.

The chain is built from TRBV2 and TRBJ2-5; D unresolved. The length of the CDR3 is 12 residues. V lost 5 bases and J 2 bases, leaving 6 bases between the germline ends. CDR1 SNHLY and CDR2 FYNNEI come from the germline V gene. CDR3 in amino acids: CASSPLQETQYF. CDR3 coding DNA: TGTGCCAGCAGTCCCCTGCAAGAGACCCAGTACTTC.

This clone was recorded a few times. The V gene is TRBV5-6, the J gene TRBJ2-5, with TRBD1 identical over 7 bases. The CDR3 has 14 amino acids. Germline CDR1 and CDR2: SGHDT and YYEEEE. The V and J ends lost 4 bases and 1 base, in that order; junction bases with no gene match: 4. The CDR3 bases are TGTGCCAGCAGCGCCGGGACAGTCCAAGAGACCCAGTACTTC. Encoded protein: CASSAGTVQETQYF.

The J gene is TRBJ2-7, the V gene TRBV5-5; 8 bases are a match to TRBD1. The germline V gene has CDR1 SGHKS and CDR2 YYEKEE (reference sequence). V shed 4 bases, J shed 4 bases, and the junction held 13 bases outside the gene matches. The CDR3 totals 16 residues. This chain's CDR3 is CASSPLGQANIYEQYF. The CDR3 coding sequence is TGTGCCAGCAGCCCGTTGGGACAGGCCAATATATACGAGCAGTACTTC. The entire variable domain, with the rest obtained from reference TRBV5-5 and TRBJ2-7, is as follows: DAGVTQSPTHLIKTRGQQVTLRCSPISGHKSVSWYQQVLGQGPQFIFQYYEKEERGRGNFPDRFSARQFPNYSSELNVNALLLGDSALYLCASSPLGQANIYEQYFGPGTRLTVT.

V usage is TRBV19 and J usage is TRBJ1-1; D is ambiguous. The germline V and J ends were trimmed by 5 bases and 2 bases, with 15 bases remaining between them. From germline, CDR1 is LNHDA and CDR2 SQIVND (reference sequence). CDR3 size: 15 residues. The CDR3 region is CASSSSRALNTEAFF. The CDR3 region has the DNA TGTGCCAGTAGTTCCTCGAGGGCGCTAAACACTGAAGCTTTCTTT.

At least ten counts were recorded for this clone. J is TRBJ1-1 and V is TRBV30; possibly TRBD1 for D (5 bases). This CDR3 contains 15 residues. Germline assignment: CDR1 GTSNPN and CDR2 SVGIG (reference sequence). V shed 1 base and J shed 4 bases, with 16 bases lying between them. The CDR3 loop is CAWSESGGSTTEAFF. CDR3 DNA sequence: TGTGCCTGGAGTGAGTCGGGGGGAAGTACCACTGAAGCTTTCTTT.

V usage is TRBV13 and J usage is TRBJ2-5; TRBD1 agrees at 10 bases. Germline values: CDR1 PRHDT, CDR2 FYEKMQ (reference sequence). The CDR3 loop spans 16 amino acids. After removal of 5 bases from V and 5 bases from J, the junction contained 11 bases not matched to a gene. CDR3 coding DNA: TGTGCCAGCAGCCTTAACCGACAGGGGGCAGGGGAGACCCAGTACTTC. Translation: CASSLNRQGAGETQYF. Together with reference TRBV13 and TRBJ2-5, the CDR3 gives the full variable domain: AAGVIQSPRHLIKEKRETATLKCYPIPRHDTVYWYQQGPGQDPQFLISFYEKMQSDKGSIPDRFSAQQFSDYHSELNMSSLELGDSALYFCASSLNRQGAGETQYFGPGTRLLVL.

With regard to this clone: The junction and the germline gene differ at one end; a read error may be behind it. This chain joins TRBV5-6 and TRBJ1-4, with a tentative D call TRBD1 (6 bases). The germline CDR1 and CDR2 sequences are SGHDT and YYEEEE. The CDR3 runs 15 residues. CDR3 protein: CASSSLTGNSERLFF. As DNA, the CDR3 is TGTGCCAGCAGCTCACTGACAGGAAACTCCGAAAGACTGTTTTTT.

The chain recombines TRBV27 with TRBJ1-6; a possible D gene is TRBD1 (5 bases). Trimming pared 8 bases from V and 7 bases from J, leaving 27 bases between. From germline, CDR1 is MNHEY and CDR2 SMNVEV (reference sequence). The CDR3 contains 18 residues. CDR3 sequence (DNA): TGTGCCAGCTCTCCAGCTATCTGGCGGGACGGGCCCAATTCACCCCTCCACTTT. It encodes CASSPAIWRDGPNSPLHF.

A few counts support this clone. The chain combines TRBV2 with TRBJ2-5, with TRBD1 as a possible D gene (5 bases). The V gene lost 4 bases and the J gene lost 2 bases, with 11 bases spanning the gap. The germline V gene has CDR1 SNHLY and CDR2 FYNNEI. The CDR3 sequence is 14 residues long. CDR3 protein: CASSGVDSQETQYF. The CDR3 DNA follows: TGTGCCAGCAGTGGAGTTGACAGTCAAGAGACCCAGTACTTC.

The chain is built from TRBV5-6 and TRBJ1-1; TRBD1 aligns across 7 bases. This CDR3 has 14 residues. The V gene's germline CDR1 is SGHDT and CDR2 YYEEEE. The V gene end was trimmed by 5 bases and the J gene end by 4 bases; junction bases not matched to a gene: 8. The CDR3 loop is CASRRTGAGTEAFF. CDR3 sequence (DNA): TGTGCCAGCAGGCGGACAGGAGCGGGCACTGAAGCTTTCTTT.

By its share, this clone is medium-sized. V is TRBV25-1 and J is TRBJ2-2; 7 nucleotides align to TRBD2. J gave up 3 bases and V 5 bases, and 6 bases lay outside the gene matches. Per the germline V gene, CDR1 is MGHDK and CDR2 is SYGVNS. The CDR3 totals 15 residues. CDR3 DNA: TGTGCCAGCAGTCCTGGCGGGAGTGACACCGGGGAGCTGTTTTTT. It specifies CASSPGGSDTGELFF.

Only one count was recorded for this clone. The gene calls are TRBV30 and TRBJ2-7; D call uncertain. The V gene's germline CDR1 is GTSNPN and CDR2 SVGIG (reference sequence). The CDR3 loop spans 16 amino acids. Between the trimmed V and J ends, which lost 2 bases and 1 base, there was a span of 18 bases. CDR3 loop: CAWSNSKSSPSYEQYF. The CDR3 DNA sequence: TGTGCCTGGAGTAACAGCAAATCGTCCCCTTCCTACGAGCAGTACTTC.

The chain carries TRBV19 and TRBJ2-5, with 11 bases fitting TRBD2. The V and J ends lost 1 base and 4 bases, in that order; junction bases with no gene match: 5. Germline V gives CDR1 LNHDA, CDR2 SQIVND (reference sequence). This CDR3 has 16 amino acids. For the CDR3, the DNA is TGTGCCAGTAGTATAGGATTAGCGGGGGGGCCAGAGACCCAGTACTTC. It translates to CASSIGLAGGPETQYF.

The chain employs TRBV11-2 and TRBJ1-1; D call uncertain. V dropped 2 bases and J dropped 4 bases, with 8 bases sitting between them. From germline, CDR1 is SGHAT and CDR2 FQNNGV. This CDR3 spans 13 amino acids. CDR3 DNA sequence: TGTGCCAGCAGCTTATATAGTATCACTGAAGCTTTCTTT. It codes for CASSLYSITEAFF.

J is TRBJ2-7 and V is TRBV5-8, with D possibly matching TRBD1 (6 bases). The V and J ends lost 0 bases and 2 bases respectively, with 9 bases between them. CDR1 and CDR2 from the germline V gene are SGHTS and YDEGEE. The CDR3 loop spans 14 amino acids. This CDR3 reads CASSLERDTYEQYF. As DNA, the CDR3 is TGTGCCAGCAGCTTGGAAAGGGACACCTACGAGCAGTACTTC. Supplemented by reference TRBV5-8 and TRBJ2-7, the full variable domain reads EAGVTQSPTHLIKTRGQQATLRCSPISGHTSVYWYQQALGLGLQFLLWYDEGEERNRGNFPPRFSGRQFPNYSSELNVNALELEDSALYLCASSLERDTYEQYFGPGTRLTVT.

This clone was detected only a few times. The V call is TRBV7-8, the J call TRBJ1-3; D uncertain. V lost 5 bases and J 1 base, leaving 9 bases between the germline ends. CDR3 length equals 14 residues. Germline CDR1 is SGHVS and CDR2 is FQNEAQ. The CDR3 coding sequence is TGTGCCAGCAGCCCGGGTAGTTCTGGAAACACCATATATTTT. Amino acids: CASSPGSSGNTIYF.